This T cell receptor (beta chain) comes out of a study of pediatric ulcerative colitis. The study's findings and limits: Compared with controls, ulcerative colitis showed greater blood-rectum clone sharing.

Assay used: immunoSEQ multiplex PCR; TCRdb lists only in-frame clones, some missing. The table includes roughly 9,900 clones, roughly four fifths detected once. Turning to this clone: The antigen is undetermined.

During colonoscopy, one to two rectal pinch biopsies were collected. The sequencing input was gut tissue. The clonotype originates from a girl under 18 who was a control in a study of pediatric ulcerative colitis.

CDR3 DNA sequence: TGTGCCAGCAGTTTGGGAGGGGATGAGCAGTTCTTC. Encoded protein: CASSLGGDEQFF. This chain joins TRBV28 and TRBJ2-1; 7 bases line up with TRBD2. The V and J ends lost 3 bases and 8 bases, in that order; junction bases with no gene match: 1. The CDR3 is 12 amino acids. The germline gives CDR1 MDHEN, CDR2 SYDVKM.